Each of the 21 T cell receptor beta chains below was sequenced from the same sample in a study of OX40 agonist ivuxolimab in advanced cancers. Assay used: immunoSEQ multiplex PCR; TCRdb lists only in-frame clones, some missing. Among 60,000 to 85,000 clones listed, roughly nine tenths were seen once. This material consisted of CD4+ or CD8+ T cells sorted from blood, taken in a trial of the OX40 agonist ivuxolimab. The receptor source for this set is an adult with an advanced solid tumor such as melanoma, head and neck, liver or kidney cancer.

The V call is TRBV10-3, the J call TRBJ1-3; no definite D call. The V end lost 4 bases, the J end lost 0 bases, and 13 bases lay between the germline ends. The CDR3 sequence is 16 residues long. Per the germline V gene, CDR1 is ENHRY and CDR2 is SYGVKD. This chain's CDR3 is CAISVGLLNSGNTIYF. CDR3 nucleotides: TGTGCCATCAGTGTAGGACTCTTAAACTCTGGAAACACCATATATTTT.

DNA of the CDR3: TGTGCCAGCAGTCTCGGACAGGGGTTCAATGAGCAGTTCTTC. Residues: CASSLGQGFNEQFF. The chain uses TRBV6-6 and TRBJ2-1; 9 bases are shared with TRBD1. From germline, CDR1 is MNHNY and CDR2 SVGAGI (reference sequence). CDR3 length: 14 residues. The trim removed 5 bases at V and 6 bases at J, leaving 5 bases unmatched.

The chain joins TRBV5-4 to TRBJ2-5; D may be TRBD1 or TRBD2 (6 bases each). This CDR3 comprises 15 residues. Germline-derived CDR1 and CDR2 are SGHNT and YYREEE (reference sequence). Trimming left V 1 base short and J 2 bases short, with 12 bases between. The CDR3 is CASSLNQGRQETQYF. The CDR3 DNA sequence: TGTGCCAGCAGCTTGAATCAGGGGAGGCAAGAGACCCAGTACTTC.

The V and J genes are TRBV19 and TRBJ1-5; tentatively, D is TRBD1 (5 bases). Trimming pared 2 bases from V and 2 bases from J, leaving 16 bases between. The germline CDR1 and CDR2 sequences are LNHDA and SQIVND (reference sequence). The CDR3 is 17 residues long. As DNA, the CDR3 is TGTGCCAGTAGTATATCTTTCGGAAGGGGTGGCAATCAGCCCCAGCATTTT. As protein: CASSISFGRGGNQPQHF. The variable domain in full, with the rest retrieved from reference TRBV19 and TRBJ1-5, is DGGITQSPKYLFRKEGQNVTLSCEQNLNHDAMYWYRQDPGQGLRLIYYSQIVNDFQKGDIAEGYSVSREKKESFPLTVTSAQKNPTAFYLCASSISFGRGGNQPQHFGDGTRLSIL.

The J gene is TRBJ2-3, the V gene TRBV9; 8 positions match TRBD2. Germline loops: CDR1 SGDLS, CDR2 YYNGEE. V trimming: 6 bases; J trimming: 1 base; junction bases outside the gene matches: 4. The CDR3 runs to 14 residues. CDR3: CASNRGGGTDTQYF. DNA for the CDR3: TGTGCCAGCAACCGGGGGGGAGGCACAGATACGCAGTATTTT.

J is TRBJ1-5 and V is TRBV19; a possible D gene is TRBD1 (5 bases). The germline CDR1 and CDR2 sequences are LNHDA and SQIVND (reference sequence). This CDR3 region has 17 residues. V shed 2 bases and J shed 1 base, with 15 bases lying between them. Written as DNA, the CDR3 is TGTGCCAGTAGTATATATAGGGGAGGGGAAAGCAATCAGCCCCAGCATTTT. This sequence encodes CASSIYRGGESNQPQHF.

This chain links TRBV6-6 with TRBJ2-1, with TRBD2 matching over 10 bases. Germline values: CDR1 MNHNY, CDR2 SVGAGI (reference sequence). Trimming cost V 7 bases and J 13 bases; bases outside gene matches: 10. The CDR3 covers 13 residues. The CDR3 here is CASTPPSGGDQFF. In DNA form, the CDR3 reads TGTGCCAGCACCCCCCCCAGCGGGGGGGACCAGTTCTTC.

The chain has TRBV2 and TRBJ2-3; D is unresolved. The CDR3 contains 12 residues. Germline CDR1 reads SNHLY; CDR2 reads FYNNEI. Trimming cost V 4 bases and J 6 bases, with 8 bases left between them. This CDR3 is CASSVDLDTQYF. The CDR3 nucleotides are TGTGCCAGCAGTGTTGATTTGGATACGCAGTATTTT.

CDR3: CASSLMGDSYNEQFF. CDR3 in DNA: TGTGCCAGCAGCTTAATGGGGGACAGTTACAATGAGCAGTTCTTC. V and J are TRBV7-9 and TRBJ2-1; 7 nucleotides align to TRBD1. Trimming removed 2 bases from V and 4 bases from J; junction bases left unmatched: 5. This CDR3 is 15 amino acids long. The V gene's germline CDR1 is SEHNR and CDR2 FQNEAQ (reference sequence).

The chain recombines TRBV19 with TRBJ2-2; D uncertain. Trimming stripped 4 bases from V and 7 bases from J, with 25 bases between. The CDR3 runs 18 residues. The germline gives CDR1 LNHDA, CDR2 SQIVND (reference sequence). The CDR3 region has the DNA TGTGCCAGTAGTACCCCACGGAGAAGTATGGGATTTGGCGGGGAGCTGTTTTTT. This codes for CASSTPRRSMGFGGELFF. The full variable domain, in which reference TRBV19 and TRBJ2-2 provide the parts outside the CDR3, is DGGITQSPKYLFRKEGQNVTLSCEQNLNHDAMYWYRQDPGQGLRLIYYSQIVNDFQKGDIAEGYSVSREKKESFPLTVTSAQKNPTAFYLCASSTPRRSMGFGGELFFGEGSRLTVL.

The rearrangement links TRBV28 to TRBJ1-1, with D perhaps matching TRBD1 (5 bases). V was trimmed by 11 bases and J by 1 base, leaving 8 bases between them. CDR1 is MDHEN, CDR2 SYDVKM, per germline. The CDR3 runs 11 residues. The CDR3 DNA reads TGTGCCGGCGGGGGGAACACTGAAGCTTTCTTT. As protein: CAGGGNTEAFF. The full variable domain, in which reference TRBV28 and TRBJ1-1 provide the parts outside the CDR3, is DVKVTQSSRYLVKRTGEKVFLECVQDMDHENMFWYRQDPGLGLRLIYFSYDVKMKEKGDIPEGYSVSREKKERFSLILESASTNQTSMYLCAGGGNTEAFFGQGTRLTVV.

This clone showed up just once. J is TRBJ1-5 and V is TRBV25-1; 7 nucleotides line up with TRBD1. V lost 5 bases to trimming and J lost 5 bases; unmatched junction nucleotides: 12. Germline V gene data show CDR1 as MGHDK and CDR2 as SYGVNS. CDR3 size: 16 residues. The CDR3 nucleotides are TGTGCCAGCAGTTCTTCCCGGCAGGGGGGGTATCAGCCCCAGCATTTT. It encodes CASSSSRQGGYQPQHF. The full variable domain, rest sourced from reference TRBV25-1 and TRBJ1-5, is EADIYQTPRYLVIGTGKKITLECSQTMGHDKMYWYQQDPGMELHLIHYSYGVNSTEKGDLSSESTVSRIRTEHFPLTLESARPSHTSQYLCASSSSRQGGYQPQHFGDGTRLSIL.

This clone was seen just once. V and J are TRBV4-3 and TRBJ2-1; 8 bases map to TRBD1. V trimming: 4 bases; J trimming: 9 bases; junction bases outside the gene matches: 11. Germline CDR1 LGHNA, CDR2 YSLEER. The CDR3 is made up of 15 amino acids. CDR3 bases: TGCGCCAGCAGCCCGGGGCAGGGGGCGCGTTCTGAGCAGTTCTTC. Translation: CASSPGQGARSEQFF.

The chain is built from TRBV6-1 and TRBJ2-5, with 7 bases matching TRBD2. The CDR3 runs to 15 residues. The V segment lost 7 bases and the J segment 5 bases; nucleotides outside the gene matches: 13. Germline V gene lookup returns CDR1 MNHNS and CDR2 SASEGT. The CDR3 coding sequence is TGTGCCAGCACCCTCTCGGGGGAGGGTGGGGAGACCCAGTACTTC. This encodes CASTLSGEGGETQYF.

CDR3 nucleotide sequence: TGTGCCAGTAGTATGGTGGGGACCGTTTATAGCAATCAGCCCCAGCATTTT. It yields the protein CASSMVGTVYSNQPQHF. V is TRBV19 and J is TRBJ1-5, with D possibly TRBD1 on 5 matching bases. The germline V and J ends were trimmed by 3 bases and 0 bases, with 15 bases remaining between them. This CDR3 has 17 residues. Germline CDR1 LNHDA, CDR2 SQIVND (reference sequence).

CDR3 DNA sequence: TGTGCCAGCTCACTCTCGTTACTAGCGGGAGGGAACGAGCAGTACTTC. It yields the protein CASSLSLLAGGNEQYF. The J gene is TRBJ2-7, the V gene TRBV18, with 13 bases aligning to TRBD2. Germline CDR1 KGHSH, CDR2 LQKENI. CDR3 length: 16 amino acids. The junction had 8 bases not matched to a gene; V was cut back by 4 bases and J by 5 bases.

The V gene is TRBV21-1, the J gene TRBJ1-1. TRBV21-1 is an annotated pseudogene. The CDR3 totals 15 residues. CDR3 DNA sequence: TGTGCCAGCAGCAAAGTGGGGGGGAAGAACACTGAAGCTTTCTTT. Translated: CASSKVGGKNTEAFF.

The gene calls are TRBV28 and TRBJ2-7; TRBD2 is a possible D gene (6 bases). Looked up from germline, CDR1 is MDHEN and CDR2 is SYDVKM. Trimming pared 5 bases from V and 3 bases from J, leaving 20 bases between. The CDR3 consists of 16 residues. CDR3 sequence: CASSPPSRGSHYEQYF. CDR3 in DNA: TGTGCCAGCAGTCCGCCTTCGCGGGGATCCCACTACGAGCAGTACTTC.

The chain has TRBV6-5 and TRBJ2-1; D is ambiguous. Germline V CDR1 and CDR2: MNHEY, SVGAGI. V was pared by 6 bases and J by 2 bases, with 11 bases between. CDR3 length: 14 residues. This CDR3 reads CASSPDSTYNEQFF. The CDR3 bases are TGTGCCAGCAGCCCAGACTCGACCTACAATGAGCAGTTCTTC.

CDR3 in amino acids: CASSLKSGDDFGYTF. As DNA, the CDR3 is TGCGCCAGCAGCTTGAAATCAGGGGACGATTTCGGCTACACCTTC. The chain joins TRBV5-1 to TRBJ1-2; possible D gene TRBD1, 6 bases. The V gene's germline CDR1 is SGHRS and CDR2 YFSETQ. V was trimmed by 1 base and J by 8 bases, leaving 18 bases between them. The CDR3 is 15 amino acids. Full variable domain (outside the CDR3, taken from reference TRBV5-1 and TRBJ1-2): KAGVTQTPRYLIKTRGQQVTLSCSPISGHRSVSWYQQTPGQGLQFLFEYFSETQRNKGNFPGRFSGRQFSNSRSEMNVSTLELGDSALYLCASSLKSGDDFGYTFGSGTRLTVV.

The chain recombines TRBV21-1 with TRBJ1-1. TRBV21-1 is tagged as a pseudogene. The CDR3 runs 10 residues. The CDR3 is CASRNTEAFF. The CDR3 DNA sequence: TGTGCCAGCAGGAACACTGAAGCTTTCTTT.